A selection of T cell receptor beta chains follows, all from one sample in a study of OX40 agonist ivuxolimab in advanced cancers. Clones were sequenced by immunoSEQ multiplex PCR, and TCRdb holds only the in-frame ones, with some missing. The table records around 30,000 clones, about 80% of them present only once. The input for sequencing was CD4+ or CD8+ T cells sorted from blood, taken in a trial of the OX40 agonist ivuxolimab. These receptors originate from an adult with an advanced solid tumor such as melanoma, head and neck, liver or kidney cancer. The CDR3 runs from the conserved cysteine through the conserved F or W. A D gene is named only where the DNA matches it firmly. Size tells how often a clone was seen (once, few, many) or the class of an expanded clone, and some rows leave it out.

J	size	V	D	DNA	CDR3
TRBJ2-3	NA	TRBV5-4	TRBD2	TGTGCCAGCAGCTGGCTCCTATTTGCGGGGGATATTACAGATACGCAGTATTTT	CASSWLLFAGDITDTQYF
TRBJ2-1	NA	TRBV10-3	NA	TGTGCCATCAGTGAACAGGGGCTAGCGGGTACCAATGAGCAGTTCTTC	CAISEQGLAGTNEQFF
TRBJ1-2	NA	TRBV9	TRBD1	TGTGCCAGCAGCGATAAGACAGGGTGGAATGGCTACACCTTC	CASSDKTGWNGYTF
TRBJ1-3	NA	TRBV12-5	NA	TGTGCTAGTGGTCCACAGTCCTACTCTGGAAACACCATATATTTT	CASGPQSYSGNTIYF
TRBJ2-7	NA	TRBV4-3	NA	TGCGCCAGCAGCCAAGACAGGAGCTCCTACGAGCAGTACTTC	CASSQDRSSYEQYF
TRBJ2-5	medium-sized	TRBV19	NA	TGTGCCAGTAGTATGGATGGGAGCAGGCTACAAGAGACCCAGTACTTC	CASSMDGSRLQETQYF
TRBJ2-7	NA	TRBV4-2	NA	TGTGCCAGCAGCCAAGGGGAGACAGGATCCTACGAGCAGTACTTC	CASSQGETGSYEQYF
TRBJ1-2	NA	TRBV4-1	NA	TGCGCCAGCAGCCAAGATGAGTCAGCTAACTATGGCTACACCTTC	CASSQDESANYGYTF
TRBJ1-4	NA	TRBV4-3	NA	TGCGCCAGCAGCCAAGATGACCAGAATGAAAAACTGTTTTTT	CASSQDDQNEKLFF
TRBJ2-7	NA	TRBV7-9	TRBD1	TGTGCCAGCAGCCCTCGGACAGGGGGCTACGAGCAGTACTTC	CASSPRTGGYEQYF
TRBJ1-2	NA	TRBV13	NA	TGTGCCAGCAGCCAAACATTGGGCTATGGCTACACCTTC	CASSQTLGYGYTF
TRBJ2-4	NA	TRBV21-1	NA	TGTGCCAGCAGTGGCCTACGGGGCTCAAACATTCAGTACTTC	CASSGLRGSNIQYF
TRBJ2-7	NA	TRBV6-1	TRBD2	TGTGCCAGCCAATTAACTAGCGGCTACGAGCAGTACTTC	CASQLTSGYEQYF
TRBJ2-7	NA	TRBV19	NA	TGTGCCAGTAGTGGGGCCGCTGAGGGGGAGCAGTACTTC	CASSGAAEGEQYF
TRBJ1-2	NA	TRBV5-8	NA	TGTGCCAGCAGCCCCGGCACAGGCTGGTATGGCTACACCTTC	CASSPGTGWYGYTF
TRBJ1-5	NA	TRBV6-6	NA	TGTGCCAGCAATATAAGGGGAAGGGGGAATCAGCCCCAGCATTTT	CASNIRGRGNQPQHF
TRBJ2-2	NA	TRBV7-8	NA	TGTGCCAGCAGCTTAGCTACGAACACCGGGGAGCTGTTTTTT	CASSLATNTGELFF
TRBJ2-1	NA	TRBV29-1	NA	TGCAGCGTTCCCCATGCTGGCAATGAGCAGTTCTTC	CSVPHAGNEQFF
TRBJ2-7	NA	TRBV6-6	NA	TGTGCCAGCAGTTTTAGTAGCGCGAACGAGCAGTACTTC	CASSFSSANEQYF
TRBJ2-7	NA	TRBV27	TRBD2	TGTGCCAGCAGCCCCCACGGTAGGGCTAGCGGGTTCACCTACGAGCAGTACTTC	CASSPHGRASGFTYEQYF
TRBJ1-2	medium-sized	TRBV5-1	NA	TGCGCCAGCAGACCCTACGAGAGTTATGGCTACACCTTC	CASRPYESYGYTF
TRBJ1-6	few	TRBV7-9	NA	TGTGCCAGCAGCCAGCTGGGTTCACCCCTCCACTTT	CASSQLGSPLHF
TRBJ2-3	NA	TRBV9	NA	TGTGCCAGCAGCGTAGCTGGAGGTTTAGCCGCAGATACGCAGTATTTT	CASSVAGGLAADTQYF
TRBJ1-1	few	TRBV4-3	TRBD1	TGCGCCAGCAGCCAAGATCTCCAGGGGGTGGGGAACACTGAAGCTTTCTTT	CASSQDLQGVGNTEAFF
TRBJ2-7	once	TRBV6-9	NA	TGTGCCAGCAGTTACTCGGGGGAAGGGAACGAGCAGTACTTC	CASSYSGEGNEQYF
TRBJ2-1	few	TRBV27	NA	TGTGCCAGCAGTTGGAACAGCTGGGGGAATGAGCAGTTCTTC	CASSWNSWGNEQFF
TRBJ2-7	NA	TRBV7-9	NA	TGTGCCAGCAGCCCCGGGAAAGGGACCTCCTCCCAATTCTACGAGCAGTACTTC	CASSPGKGTSSQFYEQYF
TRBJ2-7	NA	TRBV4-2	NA	TGTGCCAGCAGCCAAGAAAACGCAGGCATGTTGACCTACGAGCAGTACTTC	CASSQENAGMLTYEQYF
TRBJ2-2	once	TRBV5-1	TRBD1	TGCGCCAGCAGACCCTTCCCCGGGACAGGGGGCGGGACCGGGGAGCTGTTTTTT	CASRPFPGTGGGTGELFF
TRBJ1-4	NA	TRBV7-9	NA	TGTGCCAGCAGCCCGACAGACGAAAAACTGTTTTTT	CASSPTDEKLFF
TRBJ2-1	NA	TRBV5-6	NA	TGTGCCAGCAGCTTGAGAGGTGAGCAGTTCTTC	CASSLRGEQFF
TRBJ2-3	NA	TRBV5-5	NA	TGTGCCAGCAGCTTGGAAGGGTTAGGCACAGATACGCAGTATTTT	CASSLEGLGTDTQYF
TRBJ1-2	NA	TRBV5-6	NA	TGTGCCAGCAGCTTGGGCCCCTCGGGGCCTGACTATGGCTACACCTTC	CASSLGPSGPDYGYTF
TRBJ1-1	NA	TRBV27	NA	TGTGCCAGCAGTAACCGGGCCACCGGTGGGACTGAAGCTTTCTTT	CASSNRATGGTEAFF
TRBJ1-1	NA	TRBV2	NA	TGTGCCAGCAGGGCCGCCGAGGGGTGGGGGCGAACTGAAGCTTTCTTT	CASRAAEGWGRTEAFF
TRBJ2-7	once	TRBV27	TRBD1	TGTGCCAGCAGTTTAACCACAGGGGTTGGCTACGAGCAGTACTTC	CASSLTTGVGYEQYF
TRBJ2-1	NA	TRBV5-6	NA	TGTGCCAGCAGCACAAATCTCCGGGGCCCCCTTGAGGCGTTGGTGAAGATCTTC	CASSTNLRGPLEALVKIF
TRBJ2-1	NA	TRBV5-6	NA	TGTGCCAGCAGCTTGGGACTCGGGGTCTACAATGAGCAGTTCTTC	CASSLGLGVYNEQFF
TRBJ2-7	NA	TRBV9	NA	TGTGCCAGCAGCGGGGGGTGGGGTAACCACGAGCAGTACTTC	CASSGGWGNHEQYF
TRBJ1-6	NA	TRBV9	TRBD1	TGTGCCAGCAGCTTGACAGGGGGGGATTCACCCCTCCACTTT	CASSLTGGDSPLHF
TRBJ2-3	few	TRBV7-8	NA	TGTGCCAGCAGCTACGGATCGGATACGCAGTATTTT	CASSYGSDTQYF
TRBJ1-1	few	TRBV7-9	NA	TGTGCCAGCACCTGGACGGGTGAAGCTTTCTTT	CASTWTGEAFF
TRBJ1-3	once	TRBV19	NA	TGTGCCAGTAGTATTATCATGAGGTCGACTGGAAACACCATATATTTT	CASSIIMRSTGNTIYF
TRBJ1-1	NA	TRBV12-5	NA	TGTGCTAGTGGTTTCATACAGGGTGGAAACACTGAAGCTTTCTTT	CASGFIQGGNTEAFF
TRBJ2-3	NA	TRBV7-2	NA	TGTGCCAGCAGCCCGGGCCAGCGAAAAGATACGCAGTATTTT	CASSPGQRKDTQYF
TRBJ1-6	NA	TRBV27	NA	TGTGCCAGCAGTTTTTCGCAGGCGGCAGGATCACCCCTCCACTTT	CASSFSQAAGSPLHF
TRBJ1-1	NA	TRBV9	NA	TGTGCCAGCAGCGTGGGAACGACAGATGGGGGCACTGAAGCTTTCTTT	CASSVGTTDGGTEAFF
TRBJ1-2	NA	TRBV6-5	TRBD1	TGTGCCAGCAGTGCATCGGGACAGGGTTATGGCTACACCTTC	CASSASGQGYGYTF